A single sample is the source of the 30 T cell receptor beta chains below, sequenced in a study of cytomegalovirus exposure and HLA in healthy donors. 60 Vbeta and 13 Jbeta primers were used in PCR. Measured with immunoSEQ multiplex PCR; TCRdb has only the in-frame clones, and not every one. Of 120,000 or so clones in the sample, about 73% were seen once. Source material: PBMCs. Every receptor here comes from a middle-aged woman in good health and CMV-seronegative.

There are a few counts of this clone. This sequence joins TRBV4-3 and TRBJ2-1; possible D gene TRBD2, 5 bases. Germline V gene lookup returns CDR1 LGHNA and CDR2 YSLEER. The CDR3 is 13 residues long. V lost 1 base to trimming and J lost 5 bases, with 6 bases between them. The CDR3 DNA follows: TGCGCCAGCAGCCAAGCTAGCAACAATGAGCAGTTCTTC. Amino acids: CASSQASNNEQFF.

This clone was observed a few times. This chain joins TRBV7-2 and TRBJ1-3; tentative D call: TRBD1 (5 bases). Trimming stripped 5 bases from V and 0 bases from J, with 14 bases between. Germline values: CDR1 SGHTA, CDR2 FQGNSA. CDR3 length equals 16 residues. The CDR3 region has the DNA TGTGCCAGCAGCCTCGTGGGGGGGAACTCTGGAAACACCATATATTTT. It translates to CASSLVGGNSGNTIYF.

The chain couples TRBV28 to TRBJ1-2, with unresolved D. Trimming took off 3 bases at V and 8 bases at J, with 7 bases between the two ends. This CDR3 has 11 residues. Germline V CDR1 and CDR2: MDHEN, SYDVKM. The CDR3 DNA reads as TGTGCCAGCAGTTTGGCCTCGGGCTACACCTTC. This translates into CASSLASGYTF.

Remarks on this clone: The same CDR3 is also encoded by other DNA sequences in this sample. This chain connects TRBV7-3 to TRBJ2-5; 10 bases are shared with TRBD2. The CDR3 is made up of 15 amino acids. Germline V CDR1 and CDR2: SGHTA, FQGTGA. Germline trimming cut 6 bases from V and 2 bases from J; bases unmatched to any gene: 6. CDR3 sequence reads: CASRISGGQQETQYF. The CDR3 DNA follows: TGTGCCAGCAGGATTAGCGGGGGGCAGCAAGAGACCCAGTACTTC.

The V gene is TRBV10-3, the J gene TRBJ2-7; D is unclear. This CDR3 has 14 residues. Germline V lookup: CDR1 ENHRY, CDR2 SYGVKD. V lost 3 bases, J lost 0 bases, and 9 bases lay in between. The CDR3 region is CAISDSSSSYEQYF. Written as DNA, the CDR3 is TGTGCCATCAGTGACTCATCGAGCTCCTACGAGCAGTACTTC.

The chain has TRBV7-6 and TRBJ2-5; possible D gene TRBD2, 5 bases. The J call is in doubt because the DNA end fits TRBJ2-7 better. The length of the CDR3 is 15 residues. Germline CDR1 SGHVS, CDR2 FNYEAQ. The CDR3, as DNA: TGTGCCAGCAGCTTAGGGGCCTGGGAGTCCTACGAGCAGTACTTC. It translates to CASSLGAWESYEQYF.

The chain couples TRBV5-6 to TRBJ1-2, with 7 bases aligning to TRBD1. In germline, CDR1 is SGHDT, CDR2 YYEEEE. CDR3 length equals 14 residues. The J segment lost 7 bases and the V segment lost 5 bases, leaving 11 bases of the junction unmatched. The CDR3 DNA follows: TGTGCCAGCAGTCGGGACAGACTAACGCGTGGCTACACCTTC. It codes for CASSRDRLTRGYTF.

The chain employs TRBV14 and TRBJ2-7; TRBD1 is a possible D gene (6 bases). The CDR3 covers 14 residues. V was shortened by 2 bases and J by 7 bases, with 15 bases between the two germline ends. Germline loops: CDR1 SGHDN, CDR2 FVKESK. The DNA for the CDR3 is TGTGCCAGCAGCCAAAAGGACAGAAGAGGGGAGCAGTACTTC. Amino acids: CASSQKDRRGEQYF.

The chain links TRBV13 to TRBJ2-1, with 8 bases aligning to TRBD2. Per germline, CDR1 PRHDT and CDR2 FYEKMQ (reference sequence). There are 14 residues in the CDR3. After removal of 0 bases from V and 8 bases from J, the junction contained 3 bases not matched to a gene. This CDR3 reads CASSLGREGHEQFF. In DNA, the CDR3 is TGTGCCAGCAGCTTAGGTCGGGAGGGGCATGAGCAGTTCTTC.

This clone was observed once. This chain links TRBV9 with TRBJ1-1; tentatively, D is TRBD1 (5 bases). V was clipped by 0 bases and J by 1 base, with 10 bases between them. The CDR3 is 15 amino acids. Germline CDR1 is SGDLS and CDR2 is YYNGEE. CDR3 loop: CASSVGGRANTEAFF. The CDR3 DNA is TGTGCCAGCAGCGTAGGGGGCAGGGCGAACACTGAAGCTTTCTTT.

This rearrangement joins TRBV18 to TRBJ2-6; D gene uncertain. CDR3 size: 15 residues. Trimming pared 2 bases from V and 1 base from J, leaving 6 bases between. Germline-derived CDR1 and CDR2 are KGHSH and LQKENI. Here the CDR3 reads CASSPARSGANVLTF. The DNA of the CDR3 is TGTGCCAGCTCACCAGCTAGGTCTGGGGCCAACGTCCTGACTTTC.

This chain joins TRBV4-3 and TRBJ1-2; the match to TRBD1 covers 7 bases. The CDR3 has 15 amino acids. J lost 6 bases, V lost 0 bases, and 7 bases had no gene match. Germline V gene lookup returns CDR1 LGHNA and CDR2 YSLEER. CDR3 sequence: CASSQEFDRADGYTF. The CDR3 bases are TGCGCCAGCAGCCAAGAATTCGACAGGGCGGATGGCTACACCTTC.

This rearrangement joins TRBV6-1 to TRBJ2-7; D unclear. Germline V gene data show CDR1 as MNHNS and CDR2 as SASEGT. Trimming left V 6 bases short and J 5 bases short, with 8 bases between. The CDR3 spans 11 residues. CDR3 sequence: CASRLNHEQYF. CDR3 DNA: TGTGCCAGCAGGCTAAACCACGAGCAGTACTTC.

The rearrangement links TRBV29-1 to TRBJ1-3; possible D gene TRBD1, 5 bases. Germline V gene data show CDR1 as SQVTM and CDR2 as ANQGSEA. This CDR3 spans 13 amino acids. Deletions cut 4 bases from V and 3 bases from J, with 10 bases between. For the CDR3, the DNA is TGCAGCGTTGTGGCAGGGAATGGAAACACCATATATTTT. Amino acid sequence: CSVVAGNGNTIYF.

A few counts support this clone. DNA of the CDR3: TGTGCCAGCAGAGGGCTAGCGGGGGGGTCGAACACCGGGGAGCTGTTTTTT. Amino acids: CASRGLAGGSNTGELFF. This chain links TRBV4-2 with TRBJ2-2; 12 bases are shared with TRBD2. Germline assignment: CDR1 LGHNA and CDR2 YNFKEQ. V lost 6 bases and J lost 0; bases outside the gene matches: 5. There are 17 residues in the CDR3.

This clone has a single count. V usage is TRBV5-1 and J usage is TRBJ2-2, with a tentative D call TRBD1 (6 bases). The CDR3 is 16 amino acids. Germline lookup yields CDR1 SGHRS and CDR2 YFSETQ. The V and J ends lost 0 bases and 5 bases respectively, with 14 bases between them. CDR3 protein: CASSLGTGFATGELFF. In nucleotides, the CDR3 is TGCGCCAGCAGCTTGGGAACAGGGTTTGCTACCGGGGAGCTGTTTTTT.

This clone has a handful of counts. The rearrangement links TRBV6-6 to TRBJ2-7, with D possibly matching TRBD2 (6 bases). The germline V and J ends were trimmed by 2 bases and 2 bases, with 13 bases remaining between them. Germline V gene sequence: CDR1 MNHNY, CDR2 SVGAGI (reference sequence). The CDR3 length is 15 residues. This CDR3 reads CASSYGTSQAYEQYF. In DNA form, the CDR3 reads TGTGCCAGCAGTTACGGAACTAGCCAAGCCTACGAGCAGTACTTC.

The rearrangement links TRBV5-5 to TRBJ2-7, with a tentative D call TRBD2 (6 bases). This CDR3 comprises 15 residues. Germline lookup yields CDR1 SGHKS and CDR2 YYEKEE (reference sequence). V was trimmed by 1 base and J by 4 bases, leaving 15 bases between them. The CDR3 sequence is CASSLFGSEGYEQYF. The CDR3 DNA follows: TGTGCCAGCAGCTTGTTTGGGTCGGAGGGATACGAGCAGTACTTC.

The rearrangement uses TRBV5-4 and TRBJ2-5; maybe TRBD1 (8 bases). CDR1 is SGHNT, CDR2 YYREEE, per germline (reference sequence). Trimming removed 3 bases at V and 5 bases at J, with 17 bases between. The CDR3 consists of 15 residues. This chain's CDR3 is CASSWGGQAGETQYF. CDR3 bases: TGTGCCAGCAGCTGGGGGGGACAGGCGGGCGAGACCCAGTACTTC.

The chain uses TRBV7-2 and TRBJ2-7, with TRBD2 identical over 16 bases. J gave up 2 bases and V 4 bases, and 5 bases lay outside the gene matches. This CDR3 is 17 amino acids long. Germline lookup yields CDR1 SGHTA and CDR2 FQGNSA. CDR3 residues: CASSSPGTSGRAYEQYF. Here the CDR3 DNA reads TGTGCCAGCAGCTCCCCCGGGACTAGCGGGAGGGCCTACGAGCAGTACTTC. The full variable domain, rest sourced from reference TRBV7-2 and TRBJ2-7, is GAGVSQSPSNKVTEKGKDVELRCDPISGHTALYWYRQSLGQGLEFLIYFQGNSAPDKSGLPSDRFSAERTGGSVSTLTIQRTQQEDSAVYLCASSSPGTSGRAYEQYFGPGTRLTVT.

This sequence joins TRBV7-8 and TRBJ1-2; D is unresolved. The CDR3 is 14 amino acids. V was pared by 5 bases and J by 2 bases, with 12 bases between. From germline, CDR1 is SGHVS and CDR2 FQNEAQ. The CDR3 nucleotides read TGTGCCAGCAGCCCCCTAGACGGGAACTATGGCTACACCTTC. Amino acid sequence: CASSPLDGNYGYTF.

The CDR3 DNA follows: TGCGCCAGCAGCTTGCAGGGGCGGGCGCAGTATTTT. Encoded protein: CASSLQGRAQYF. This chain links TRBV5-1 with TRBJ2-3; TRBD1 is a possible D gene (6 bases). The germline gives CDR1 SGHRS, CDR2 YFSETQ. The length of the CDR3 is 12 residues. V was cut by 1 base and J by 10 bases, with 10 bases left in between. The full variable domain, its missing parts supplied by reference TRBV5-1 and TRBJ2-3, is KAGVTQTPRYLIKTRGQQVTLSCSPISGHRSVSWYQQTPGQGLQFLFEYFSETQRNKGNFPGRFSGRQFSNSRSEMNVSTLELGDSALYLCASSLQGRAQYFGPGTRLTVL.

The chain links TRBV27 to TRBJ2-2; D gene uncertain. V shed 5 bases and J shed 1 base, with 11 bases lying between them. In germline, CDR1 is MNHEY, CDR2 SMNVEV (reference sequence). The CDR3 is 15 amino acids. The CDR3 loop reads CASSPHRQNTGELFF. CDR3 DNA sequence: TGTGCCAGCAGTCCACACAGACAGAACACCGGGGAGCTGTTTTTT.

The CDR3, as DNA: TGTGCCAGCAGCCGAATGACAGGAAACAATCAGCCCCAGCATTTT. It yields the protein CASSRMTGNNQPQHF. The chain joins TRBV4-2 to TRBJ1-5, with D maybe TRBD1 (6 bases). Trimming removed 4 bases at V and 3 bases at J, with 13 bases between. Germline CDR1 and CDR2: LGHNA and YNFKEQ. This CDR3 comprises 15 residues.

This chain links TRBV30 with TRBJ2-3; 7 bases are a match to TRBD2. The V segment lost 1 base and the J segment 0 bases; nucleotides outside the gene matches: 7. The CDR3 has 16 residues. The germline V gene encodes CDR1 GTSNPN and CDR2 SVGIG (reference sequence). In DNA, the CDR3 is TGTGCCTGGAGTGCCAACCTAGCGGTCAGCACAGATACGCAGTATTTT. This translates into CAWSANLAVSTDTQYF.

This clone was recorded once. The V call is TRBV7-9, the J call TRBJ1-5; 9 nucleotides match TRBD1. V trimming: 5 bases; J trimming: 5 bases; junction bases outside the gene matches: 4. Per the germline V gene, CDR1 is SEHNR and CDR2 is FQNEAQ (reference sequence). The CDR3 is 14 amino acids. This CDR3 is CASSQDRGDQPQHF. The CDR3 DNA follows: TGTGCCAGCAGCCAGGACAGGGGTGATCAGCCCCAGCATTTT.

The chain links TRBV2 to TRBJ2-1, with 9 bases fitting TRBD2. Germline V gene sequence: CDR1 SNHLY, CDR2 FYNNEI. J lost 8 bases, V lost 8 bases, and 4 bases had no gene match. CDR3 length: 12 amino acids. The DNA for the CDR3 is TGTGCCAGCGGGCGGGAGGGCCATGAGCAGTTCTTC. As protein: CASGREGHEQFF.

In DNA form, the CDR3 reads TGTGCCAGCAGTTTATGGAGGGTAGCGGGGGGTCTAACGATAGGCGAGCAGTTCTTC. Encoded protein: CASSLWRVAGGLTIGEQFF. V is TRBV28 and J is TRBJ2-1; 10 bases are a match to TRBD2. Germline loops: CDR1 MDHEN, CDR2 SYDVKM. Trimming removed 0 bases from V and 10 bases from J; junction bases left unmatched: 18. This CDR3 contains 19 residues.

The CDR3 DNA reads TGTGCCAGCAGTGCGGGGGCCAGCGGGGGAGATGCAGATACGCAGTATTTT. It encodes CASSAGASGGDADTQYF. The gene calls are TRBV2 and TRBJ2-3; 8 bases align to TRBD2. The CDR3 sequence is 17 residues long. Looked up from germline, CDR1 is SNHLY and CDR2 is FYNNEI. Unmatched junction bases numbered 13, after V lost 4 bases and J lost 4 bases.

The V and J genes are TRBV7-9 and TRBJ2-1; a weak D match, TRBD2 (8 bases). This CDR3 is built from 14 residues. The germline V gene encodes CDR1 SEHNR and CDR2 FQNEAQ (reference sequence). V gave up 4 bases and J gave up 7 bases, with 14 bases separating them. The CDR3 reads CASSSGGTVNEQFF. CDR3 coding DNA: TGTGCCAGCAGCTCGGGGGGGACAGTAAATGAGCAGTTCTTC.